Below are 19 T cell receptor beta chains sequenced from a single sample in a study of CD8 T cells in ankylosing spondylitis. Antigens for these TCRs are unknown. Overall study results and limits: For ankylosing spondylitis blood, a TCR beta motif of roughly 8 highly homologous variants appeared characteristic.

MiXCR was run by TCRdb on the 5' RACE reads, yielding one entry per CDR3 protein. Altogether 700,000 to 1,000,000 distinct CDR3 sequences are present, about 10% being singletons, with the ten largest covering approximately 0.5%. Input material: blood, either unsorted or a sorted T cell fraction (not recorded which). The receptors were gathered from a male donor with ankylosing spondylitis.

In its sample, this clonotype was seen once. The chain is built from TRBV5-5 and TRBJ2-7; TRBD2 matches 9 bases. V trimming: 1 base; J trimming: 1 base; junction bases outside the gene matches: 9. Per germline, CDR1 SGHKS and CDR2 YYEKEE (reference sequence). This CDR3 region has 17 residues. The CDR3 spells CASSLRVAGAFSYEQYF. The CDR3 DNA reads TGTGCCAGCAGCTTGAGAGTAGCGGGAGCTTTTTCCTACGAGCAGTACTTC.

The gene calls are TRBV27 and TRBJ1-1, with D possibly being TRBD1 (5 bases). Looked up from germline, CDR1 is MNHEY and CDR2 is SMNVEV (reference sequence). This CDR3 comprises 15 residues. V dropped 9 bases and J dropped 1 base, with 18 bases sitting between them. The CDR3 sequence is CASSPRRGTNTEAFF. DNA for the CDR3: TGTGCCAGTTCCCCCCGTCGGGGGACGAACACTGAAGCTTTCTTT.

This clonotype has a count of ten or more. The chain carries TRBV27 and TRBJ2-2, with D uncertain. This CDR3 is 13 amino acids long. Germline CDR1 is MNHEY and CDR2 is SMNVEV (reference sequence). V lost 6 bases, J lost 0 bases, and 5 bases lay in between. This chain's CDR3 is CASRGSNTGELFF. The CDR3 DNA reads as TGTGCCAGCAGGGGATCGAACACCGGGGAGCTGTTTTTT.

This clonotype was counted ten times or more. The chain uses TRBV10-3 and TRBJ2-7; perhaps D is TRBD1 or TRBD2 (5 bases each). The CDR3 covers 16 residues. CDR1 ENHRY and CDR2 SYGVKD come from the germline V gene. V gave up 7 bases and J gave up 7 bases, with 26 bases separating them. The DNA for the CDR3 is TGTGCCATCAATAAAGGAGGTAAAACAGGACCGAGGGAGCAGTACTTC. Its translation is CAINKGGKTGPREQYF.

This clonotype was observed a few times. This chain links TRBV5-1 with TRBJ1-1, with D possibly matching TRBD1 (6 bases). Germline lookup yields CDR1 SGHRS and CDR2 YFSETQ. V lost 6 bases to trimming and J lost 1 base, with 16 bases between them. This CDR3 region has 15 residues. CDR3 in amino acids: CASNQGSVGNTEAFF. The CDR3, as DNA: TGCGCCAGCAACCAGGGGAGCGTGGGGAACACTGAAGCTTTCTTT.

This clonotype appeared a few times. The chain employs TRBV12-3 or TRBV12-4 and TRBJ2-1, with D hard to call. The CDR3 spans 12 residues. Trimming removed 2 bases at V and 15 bases at J, with 14 bases between. CDR3 sequence (DNA): TGTGCCAGCAGTTTATCGGGCCCCCTGCGGTTCTTC. Its protein product is CASSLSGPLRFF.

This clonotype has more than one count but fewer than ten. This chain uses TRBV5-1 with TRBJ2-1; 12 bases are shared with TRBD2. The CDR3 contains 20 residues. Germline CDR1 and CDR2: SGHRS and YFSETQ. J was trimmed by 1 base and V by 3 bases; bases with no gene match: 14. The CDR3 coding sequence is TGCGCCAGCAGCTCAATGTCGACTAGCGGGAGTATCTGGTCCTACAATGAGCAGTTCTTC. Translation: CASSSMSTSGSIWSYNEQFF.

This clonotype was recorded many times. The V call is TRBV5-1, the J call TRBJ1-2, with no clear D. The CDR3 has 13 amino acids. The ends were cut back, 4 bases at V and 4 bases at J, with 11 bases in the middle. Germline V gene sequence: CDR1 SGHRS, CDR2 YFSETQ. Written as DNA, the CDR3 is TGCGCCAGCAGCCCAGGAGGGAGCTATGGCTACACCTTC. This translates into CASSPGGSYGYTF. Full variable domain (outside the CDR3, taken from reference TRBV5-1 and TRBJ1-2): KAGVTQTPRYLIKTRGQQVTLSCSPISGHRSVSWYQQTPGQGLQFLFEYFSETQRNKGNFPGRFSGRQFSNSRSEMNVSTLELGDSALYLCASSPGGSYGYTFGSGTRLTVV.

The chain is built from TRBV6-2 or TRBV6-3 and TRBJ1-1; D uncertain. The CDR3 contains 12 residues. Per the germline V gene, CDR1 is MNHEY and CDR2 is SVGEGT. V was clipped by 6 bases and J by 4 bases, with 9 bases between them. CDR3: CASSHKITEAFF. CDR3 in DNA: TGTGCCAGCAGCCACAAGATCACTGAAGCTTTCTTT.

The chain uses TRBV27 and TRBJ2-3; TRBD1 agrees at 10 bases. J was trimmed by 3 bases and V by 4 bases; bases with no gene match: 10. The length of the CDR3 is 17 residues. Germline lookup yields CDR1 MNHEY and CDR2 SMNVEV (reference sequence). In DNA form, the CDR3 reads TGTGCCAGCAGTTCGAACTCCGGGACAGGGGTTACAGATACGCAGTATTTT. It translates to CASSSNSGTGVTDTQYF.

This clonotype was recorded a few times. This chain links TRBV20-1 with TRBJ2-5; a possible D gene is TRBD2 (6 bases). Germline V gene data show CDR1 as DFQATT and CDR2 as SNEGSKA (reference sequence). The CDR3 has 15 amino acids. Trimming removed 3 bases from V and 3 bases from J, with 17 bases in between. CDR3 amino acids: CSARPGTSKEETQYF. DNA of the CDR3: TGCAGTGCTAGGCCCGGGACTTCTAAGGAAGAGACCCAGTACTTC.

This chain connects TRBV9 to TRBJ1-6; TRBD1 might be the D (6 bases). The CDR3 length is 14 residues. Germline CDR1 and CDR2: SGDLS and YYNGEE. V dropped 1 base and J dropped 9 bases, with 11 bases sitting between them. The DNA of the CDR3 is TGTGCCAGCAGCGTATTGGGGGCTAGTTCACCCCTCCACTTT. Translated, it gives CASSVLGASSPLHF.

This clonotype was detected once. V gene TRBV6-1 combines with J gene TRBJ2-5; D tentatively reads TRBD1 or TRBD2 (5 bases each). Trimming stripped 5 bases from V and 5 bases from J, with 21 bases between. This CDR3 region has 16 residues. Germline CDR1 and CDR2: MNHNS and SASEGT. The chain's CDR3 is CASSRRPLGDGETQYF. Here the CDR3 DNA reads TGTGCCAGCAGTCGCCGACCGTTGGGGGATGGCGAGACCCAGTACTTC.

This clonotype was counted many times. The chain combines TRBV7-2 with TRBJ1-2; 7 bases map to TRBD1. This CDR3 comprises 13 residues. The germline CDR1 and CDR2 sequences are SGHTA and FQGNSA. V lost 0 bases and J lost 7; bases outside the gene matches: 2. The CDR3 nucleotides are TGTGCCAGCAGCTTAGCGGCAGGGGGTGGCTACACCTTC. Translation gives CASSLAAGGGYTF.

The chain recombines TRBV21-1 with TRBJ2-5; the table's D call TRBD1 went unverified against the DNA. TRBV21-1 constitutes a pseudogene. CDR3 length equals 15 residues. The CDR3 DNA follows: TGTGCCAGCAGCAAAGGATCTCGACAGGGAAAGACCCAGTACTTC. Translating it yields CASSKGSRQGKTQYF.

The rearrangement links TRBV24-1 to TRBJ2-7; TRBD2 agrees at 8 bases. V was pared by 3 bases and J by 6 bases, with 9 bases of the junction left unmatched. Germline V gene data show CDR1 as KGHDR and CDR2 as SFDVKD. The CDR3 is made up of 15 amino acids. The CDR3: CATSDPAGDNGEQYF. Written as DNA, the CDR3 is TGTGCCACCAGTGATCCAGCGGGAGACAATGGCGAGCAGTACTTC.

The chain links TRBV12-2 to TRBJ1-2; TRBD1, the table's D call, lacks a check against the DNA. TRBV12-2 is a recognized pseudogene. The CDR3 spans 16 residues. The CDR3 reads CASRLRQINRGYGYTF. The CDR3 DNA is TGTGCAAGTCGCCTTAGACAAATCAACAGGGGGTATGGCTACACCTTC.

This clonotype has just a few counts. The J gene is TRBJ2-1, the V gene TRBV20-1, with a tentative D call TRBD2 (6 bases). V lost 1 base, J lost 0 bases, and 13 bases lay in between. Germline values: CDR1 DFQATT, CDR2 SNEGSKA (reference sequence). The CDR3 spans 16 residues. The CDR3 here is CSARAVSGSSYNEQFF. The CDR3 bases are TGCAGTGCTAGAGCGGTTAGCGGAAGCTCCTACAATGAGCAGTTCTTC.

This clonotype was seen repeatedly, ten times or more. The V and J genes are TRBV6-2 or TRBV6-3 and TRBJ2-2; TRBD1 agrees at 8 bases. V lost 2 bases, J lost 7 bases, and 6 bases stayed unmatched. CDR3 length: 15 amino acids. In germline, CDR1 is MNHEY, CDR2 SVGEGT. The CDR3 loop is CASSYRQGAYGELFF. The CDR3 nucleotides read TGTGCCAGCAGTTACCGTCAGGGGGCTTACGGGGAGCTGTTTTTT.